This T cell receptor (beta chain) appears in the sequencing data of a study of T-cell reconstitution after alpha-beta-depleted transplantation in children. Study-level findings and limits: T-cell counts and diversity at one year post-transplant came mainly from newly produced T cells. Reportedly, roughly two months post-transplant, alpha-beta T cells arose from several hundred expanded graft clones. Surviving recipient cells, namely T cells and thymic progenitors, were the source of high day-60 TCRbeta diversity in some patients.

This clonotype was seen a handful of times. What it recognizes is unknown. The CDR3 runs to 20 residues. Germline CDR1 is MGHRA and CDR2 is YSYEKL. The germline V and J ends were trimmed by 0 bases and 4 bases, with 24 bases remaining between them. Unique molecular identifiers were built into the TCRbeta library. Via MiXCR, TCRdb re-called the PCR reads, giving one row per CDR3 protein. The sample carries hundreds of thousands of distinct CDR3 sequences, 20% to 30% recorded once. The rearrangement joins TRBV4-1 to TRBJ1-4, with D tentatively TRBD1 (5 bases). The sequences come from PBMCs, mostly from graft donor cells, collected 360 days after TCRalphabeta/CD19-depleted stem cell transplant. This TCR was recovered from a female patient aged 2 to 10 who had a stem cell transplant for congenital amegakaryocytic thrombocytopenia, so the T cells may come from the graft donor. CDR3 sequence: CASSQEWGTKLFRSNEKLFF. DNA of the CDR3: TGCGCCAGCAGCCAAGAATGGGGGACGAAGCTTTTTCGAAGTAATGAAAAACTGTTTTTT.